Listed below are T cell receptor beta chains from one sample, sequenced in a study of CD8 T cells in ankylosing spondylitis. In TCRdb, the 5' RACE reads were re-called with MiXCR into one record per CDR3 protein. The sample shows 350,000 or so distinct CDR3 sequences, 14% to 15% of them seen only once. Sequenced input: blood, either unsorted or a sorted T cell fraction (not recorded which). The receptor source for this set is a male donor with ankylosing spondylitis or in good health (not recorded which). CDR3s include the opening cysteine and the closing phenylalanine or tryptophan. Fields, in order: CDR3 DNA, CDR3 protein, V gene, J gene, clone size, D gene. A D gene is named only where the DNA matches it firmly. Not all rows give a size; the values are once, few, many and, for expanded clones, a class.

TGCAGTGCCGGGGGGCGAGGCCCTTCCTACAATGAGCAGTTCTTC	CSAGGRGPSYNEQFF	TRBV20-1	TRBJ2-1	few	-
TGCGCCAGCGGGGCAGGGGTCAATGAGCAGTTCTTC	CASGAGVNEQFF	TRBV5-1	TRBJ2-1	few	-
TGCAGTGCTAGAGATAGGTTTAGCGGGGGTACTCAAGAGACCCAGTACTTC	CSARDRFSGGTQETQYF	TRBV20-1	TRBJ2-5	-	TRBD2
TGCGCCAGCAGCTCCCCGGGACTAGGAGGCAATGAGCAGTTCTTC	CASSSPGLGGNEQFF	TRBV5-1	TRBJ2-1	-	TRBD2
TGTGCCTGTCCGGGACAGGGGAACACAGATACGCAGTATTTT	CACPGQGNTDTQYF	TRBV30	TRBJ2-3	-	TRBD1
TGTGCCAGCAGTTACCGATCGGACAGGGGGCAAAGAAATCAGCCCCAGCATTTT	CASSYRSDRGQRNQPQHF	TRBV6-5	TRBJ1-5	few	TRBD1
TGTGCCAGCAGCTTAGGGTTGGCTAGCGGGGATAATGAGCAGTTCTTC	CASSLGLASGDNEQFF	TRBV7-9	TRBJ2-1	-	TRBD2
TGCGCCAGCAGCCCCCACGACTCTACGCGGCGGAATGAGCAGTTCTTC	CASSPHDSTRRNEQFF	TRBV5-1	TRBJ2-1	few	-
TGTGCCATCGAGGCCTCGAAGAACACCGGGGAGCTGTTTTTT	CAIEASKNTGELFF	TRBV10-3	TRBJ2-2	many	-
TGTGCCAGCAGACTAGCGGGAGGGCCGTTCAATGAGCAGTTCTTC	CASRLAGGPFNEQFF	TRBV7-2	TRBJ2-1	-	TRBD2
TGTGCCAGCAGCGTAGGTGGGTCTAGCTTCACGACCACCGGGGAGCTGTTTTTT	CASSVGGSSFTTTGELFF	TRBV9	TRBJ2-2	few	-
TGCAGCGTTGAGGTAGCGGGAATCTACGAGCAGTACTTC	CSVEVAGIYEQYF	TRBV29-1	TRBJ2-7	few	TRBD2
TGTGCCAGTAACCAGCTGATTAGTAACACTGAAGCTTTCTTT	CASNQLISNTEAFF	TRBV19	TRBJ1-1	-	-